Following are 18 T cell receptor beta chains from one sample sequenced in a study of blood T cell repertoires in COVID-19. Only in-frame clones appear in the TCRdb table, and some are missing; sequencing was by immunoSEQ multiplex PCR. The sample records 200,000 to 250,000 clones, 70% to 90% being singletons. The sample taken for sequencing was peripheral blood. These receptors all stem from a man between 50 and 59 years old with acute or convalescent COVID-19.

The chain carries TRBV19 and TRBJ1-2; 7 nucleotides match TRBD1. The V gene end was trimmed by 7 bases and the J gene end by 2 bases; junction bases not matched to a gene: 4. The CDR3 sequence is 13 residues long. Germline V gene sequence: CDR1 LNHDA, CDR2 SQIVND (reference sequence). CDR3 coding DNA: TGTGCCAGTATTGACAGGGCCAACTATGGCTACACCTTC. Encoded protein: CASIDRANYGYTF.

This clone was observed a few times. This rearrangement joins TRBV6-5 to TRBJ1-4, with 7 bases aligning to TRBD1. Germline values: CDR1 MNHEY, CDR2 SVGAGI. Germline trimming cut 0 bases from V and 8 bases from J; bases unmatched to any gene: 3. The CDR3 loop spans 14 amino acids. The CDR3 bases are TGTGCCAGCAGTTACTCGAGGGGGCGGGAAAAACTGTTTTTT. It codes for CASSYSRGREKLFF.

V is TRBV6-5 and J is TRBJ2-1, with 11 bases aligning to TRBD2. Unmatched junction bases numbered 6, after V lost 7 bases and J lost 4 bases. This CDR3 is built from 15 residues. The germline gives CDR1 MNHEY, CDR2 SVGAGI. The DNA of the CDR3 is TGTGCCAGCAACAGAGGGACTAGCGGTTACAATGAGCAGTTCTTC. It yields the protein CASNRGTSGYNEQFF.

The chain combines TRBV27 with TRBJ1-4; D not resolved. CDR1 and CDR2 from the germline V gene are MNHEY and SMNVEV (reference sequence). The V end was cut by 4 bases, the J end by 7 bases, with 19 bases between. The CDR3 sequence is 16 residues long. The CDR3 protein is CASSSPLRGLGEKLFF. The CDR3 DNA reads as TGTGCCAGCAGTTCCCCCCTACGAGGGTTGGGTGAAAAACTGTTTTTT.

The chain couples TRBV18 to TRBJ1-5; D possibly corresponds to TRBD1 (5 bases). From germline, CDR1 is KGHSH and CDR2 LQKENI. V was cut by 3 bases and J by 5 bases, with 11 bases left in between. This CDR3 has 14 amino acids. CDR3: CASSPSWGDQPQHF. In nucleotides, the CDR3 is TGTGCCAGCTCACCCTCGTGGGGGGATCAGCCCCAGCATTTT.

This chain uses TRBV10-3 with TRBJ1-1, with 7 bases that match TRBD1. The V and J ends lost 6 bases and 1 base, in that order; junction bases with no gene match: 5. CDR3 length: 14 residues. The germline V gene encodes CDR1 ENHRY and CDR2 SYGVKD. The CDR3 here is CAIREDRKNTEAFF. Written as DNA, the CDR3 is TGTGCCATCAGGGAGGACAGGAAGAACACTGAAGCTTTCTTT.

The chain links TRBV19 to TRBJ2-3; possible D gene TRBD2, 6 bases. CDR3 size: 14 residues. CDR1 is LNHDA, CDR2 SQIVND, per germline (reference sequence). The V and J ends lost 8 bases and 4 bases respectively, with 16 bases between them. This CDR3 reads CASGWGVMPDTQYF. CDR3 nucleotides: TGTGCCAGTGGGTGGGGGGTTATGCCAGATACGCAGTATTTT.

This chain connects TRBV6-6 to TRBJ1-5; 8 bases match TRBD1. The trim removed 7 bases at V and 2 bases at J, leaving 1 base unmatched. The CDR3 contains 13 residues. Germline V gene sequence: CDR1 MNHNY, CDR2 SVGAGI (reference sequence). CDR3 bases: TGTGCCAGCAAGGACAGGGGCAATCAGCCCCAGCATTTT. It codes for CASKDRGNQPQHF.

The rearrangement joins TRBV27 to TRBJ2-6; the D gene is possibly TRBD2 (5 bases). CDR1 and CDR2 from the germline V gene are MNHEY and SMNVEV (reference sequence). Trimming left V 8 bases short and J 2 bases short, with 10 bases between. The CDR3 sequence is 14 residues long. CDR3 bases: TGTGCCAGCTCGCGGGCAGCTGGGGCCAACGTCCTGACTTTC. Protein sequence: CASSRAAGANVLTF.

V usage is TRBV7-9 and J usage is TRBJ2-5, with D possibly being TRBD1 (5 bases). Germline values: CDR1 SEHNR, CDR2 FQNEAQ (reference sequence). The CDR3 contains 14 residues. V was trimmed by 1 base and J by 5 bases, leaving 11 bases between them. DNA of the CDR3: TGTGCCAGCAGCTTAGTTGGGGCTGGGGAGACCCAGTACTTC. It codes for CASSLVGAGETQYF.

V usage is TRBV12-3 or TRBV12-4 and J usage is TRBJ1-3; D remains ambiguous. The CDR3 extends over 12 amino acids. Trimming took 6 bases from V and 8 from J, leaving 11 bases between them. For the CDR3, the DNA is TGTGCCAGCAGCCCGGGAAAGGACACCATATATTTT. Protein: CASSPGKDTIYF.

V gene TRBV25-1 combines with J gene TRBJ1-5; TRBD1 might be the D (6 bases). The CDR3 is made up of 15 amino acids. V was trimmed by 2 bases and J by 6 bases, leaving 14 bases between them. The germline V gene encodes CDR1 MGHDK and CDR2 SYGVNS. The CDR3 coding sequence is TGTGCCAGCAGTGAAGGGGGGGCCCTTGCTCAGCCCCAGCATTTT. Its translation is CASSEGGALAQPQHF.

V is TRBV11-2 and J is TRBJ2-2, with a weak D call TRBD1 (6 bases). CDR1 is SGHAT, CDR2 FQNNGV, per germline. The CDR3 has 16 amino acids. Trimming took 2 bases from V and 0 from J, leaving 10 bases between them. The CDR3 here is CASSLRTVSNTGELFF. CDR3 coding DNA: TGTGCCAGCAGCTTACGGACAGTTTCGAACACCGGGGAGCTGTTTTTT.

The gene calls are TRBV5-1 and TRBJ1-2; a weak D match, TRBD1 (5 bases). CDR3 length: 16 amino acids. Between the trimmed V and J ends, which lost 3 bases and 3 bases, there was a span of 18 bases. Looked up from germline, CDR1 is SGHRS and CDR2 is YFSETQ. In DNA form, the CDR3 reads TGCGCCAGCAGCTCGGGGAGGGGCGGACTTTACTATGGCTACACCTTC. Translation gives CASSSGRGGLYYGYTF.

The chain recombines TRBV19 with TRBJ1-4; TRBD1 aligns across 9 bases. V lost 5 bases, J lost 8 bases, and 9 bases stayed unmatched. Germline values: CDR1 LNHDA, CDR2 SQIVND (reference sequence). The CDR3 loop spans 15 amino acids. The CDR3 is CASSRQGVMLEKLFF. For the CDR3, the DNA is TGTGCCAGTAGTCGACAGGGGGTAATGCTAGAAAAACTGTTTTTT.

This chain links TRBV6-5 with TRBJ2-7; no clear D gene. The ends were cut back, 8 bases at V and 6 bases at J, with 14 bases in the middle. CDR3 length equals 12 residues. Germline values: CDR1 MNHEY, CDR2 SVGAGI. The CDR3 sequence is CASAPHYGEQYF. Here the CDR3 DNA reads TGTGCCAGCGCCCCCCATTACGGCGAGCAGTACTTC.

The chain has TRBV7-2 and TRBJ1-4, with 8 bases matching TRBD1. This CDR3 has 14 amino acids. V trimming: 8 bases; J trimming: 8 bases; junction bases outside the gene matches: 10. The germline gives CDR1 SGHTA, CDR2 FQGNSA. CDR3 sequence: CASRQTGEGEKLFF. CDR3 sequence (DNA): TGTGCCAGCCGTCAGACAGGGGAGGGAGAAAAACTGTTTTTT.

The J gene is TRBJ2-2, the V gene TRBV6-6; 8 nucleotides align to TRBD1. The CDR3 extends over 15 amino acids. Germline trimming cut 5 bases from V and 3 bases from J; bases unmatched to any gene: 5. The V gene's germline CDR1 is MNHNY and CDR2 SVGAGI (reference sequence). CDR3 residues: CASSKTGADTGELFF. The CDR3 bases are TGTGCCAGCAGTAAGACAGGGGCGGACACCGGGGAGCTGTTTTTT.